This TCR beta chain was recovered during a study of Ad26.COV2.S vaccination and SARS-CoV-2 variants. About the research overall: Enrollment placed the donor in the COV1001 Ad26.COV2.S trial arm.

To note about this clone: Its antigen is currently unknown.

Findings and caveats of the study: Substantial response breadth was reportedly seen for spike-specific CD8+ and CD4+ T cells after vaccination. Spike-specific TCR breadth in vaccine recipients exceeded that seen in placebo recipients.

Clones were read by immunoSEQ multiplex PCR, and TCRdb kept only the in-frame ones, dropping some. The sample has approximately 450,000 clones, about 93% seen once. Treatment here: over 15 received Ad26.COV2.S at low or high dose, single or two shots; 5 received placebo; per-sample allocation not given. It was on day 63 after the first vaccine or placebo injection that samples were taken. Per the germline V gene, CDR1 is MDHEN and CDR2 is SYDVKM. V dropped 2 bases and J dropped 11 bases, with 15 bases sitting between them. The CDR3 spans 13 residues. The clonotype was recovered from a person aged 18 to 59 who received the Ad26.COV2.S COVID-19 vaccine or a placebo. The starting material was peripheral blood, obtained in a trial of Ad26.COV2.S vaccine versus placebo. This chain connects TRBV28 to TRBJ1-1, with D uncertain. The DNA for the CDR3 is TGTGCCAGCAGTTTACCGCCGCTAGGGATGGCTTTCTTT. Translated, it gives CASSLPPLGMAFF.